This T cell receptor (beta chain) was recovered during a study of CD8 T cells in ankylosing spondylitis. The germline gives CDR1 LGHDT, CDR2 YNNKEL (reference sequence). V gave up 4 bases and J gave up 1 base, with 13 bases separating them. The CDR3 covers 15 residues. In its sample, this clonotype was seen once. Its antigen is unknown. Study outcomes and limitations: Characteristic, it appeared, of ankylosing spondylitis blood was a TCR beta motif of eight or nine highly homologous variants. Within peripheral blood, clones linked to disease were CD8+ and relatively rare. Reported data indicate significant enrichment of disease-linked clones within matched ankylosing spondylitis synovial fluid.

A quantitative 5'-RACE method, one with molecular barcodes, was used to make TCR beta libraries. TCRdb ran MiXCR on the 5' RACE reads and lists one entry per CDR3 protein. The sample includes approximately 150,000 distinct CDR3 sequences, approximately 17% seen only once; the top ten take about 33%. What was sequenced was blood, either unsorted or a sorted T cell fraction (not recorded which). The chain uses TRBV3-1 and TRBJ2-5; D perhaps matches TRBD2 (6 bases). The source is a male donor with ankylosing spondylitis. Written as DNA, the CDR3 is TGTGCCAGCAGCCGCCGACTAGGCGGCCAAGAGACCCAGTACTTC. It translates to CASSRRLGGQETQYF.